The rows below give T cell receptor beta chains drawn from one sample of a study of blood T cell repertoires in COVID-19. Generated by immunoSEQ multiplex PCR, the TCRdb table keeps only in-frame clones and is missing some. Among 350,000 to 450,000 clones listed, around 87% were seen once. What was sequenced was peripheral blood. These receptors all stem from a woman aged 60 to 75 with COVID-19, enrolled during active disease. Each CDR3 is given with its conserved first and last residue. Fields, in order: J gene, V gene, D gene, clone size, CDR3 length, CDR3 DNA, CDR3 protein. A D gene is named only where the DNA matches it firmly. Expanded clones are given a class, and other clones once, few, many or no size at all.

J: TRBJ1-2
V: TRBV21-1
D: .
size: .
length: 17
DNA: TGTGCCAGCAGCAAATGGGCCCGGCGAGGGGGCAACTATGGCTACACCTTC
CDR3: CASSKWARRGGNYGYTF

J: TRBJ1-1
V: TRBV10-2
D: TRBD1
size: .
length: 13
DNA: TGCGCCAGCAGGGACAGGGGGTACACTGAAGCTTTCTTT
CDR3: CASRDRGYTEAFF

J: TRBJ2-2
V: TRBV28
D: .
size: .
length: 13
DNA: TGTGCCAGCACCTTACAGGTTGACGGGGAGCTGTTTTTT
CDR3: CASTLQVDGELFF

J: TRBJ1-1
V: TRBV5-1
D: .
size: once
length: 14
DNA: TGCGCCAGCAGCTTGGCCGGGTCTCACACTGAAGCTTTCTTT
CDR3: CASSLAGSHTEAFF

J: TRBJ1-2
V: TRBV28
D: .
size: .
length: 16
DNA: TGTGCCAGCAGTGGGGGATTGGGGGCTTCACCCTATGGCTACACCTTC
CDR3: CASSGGLGASPYGYTF

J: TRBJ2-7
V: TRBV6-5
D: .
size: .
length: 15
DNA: TGTGCCAGCAGTTACTCACAACAGGGTCCCTACGAGCAGTACTTC
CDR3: CASSYSQQGPYEQYF

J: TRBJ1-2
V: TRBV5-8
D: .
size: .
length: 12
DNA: TGTGCCAGCAGCTTTCAGGGTTATGGCTACACCTTC
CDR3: CASSFQGYGYTF

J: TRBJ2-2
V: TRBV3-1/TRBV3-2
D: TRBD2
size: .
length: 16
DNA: TGTGCCAGCAGCCCGACGGGACTAGCATTTACCGGGGAGCTGTTTTTT
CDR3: CASSPTGLAFTGELFF

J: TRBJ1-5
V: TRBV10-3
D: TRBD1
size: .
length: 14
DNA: TGTGCCATCAGTAACAGGGGGGGCAATCAGCCCCAGCATTTT
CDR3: CAISNRGGNQPQHF

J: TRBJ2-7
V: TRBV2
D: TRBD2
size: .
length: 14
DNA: TGTGCCAGCATGCCGGGACTAGCGGGCTACGAGCAGTACTTC
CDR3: CASMPGLAGYEQYF

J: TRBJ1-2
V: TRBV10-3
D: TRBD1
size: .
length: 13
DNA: TGTGCCATCAGTGGGACAGGGGATTATGGCTACACCTTC
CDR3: CAISGTGDYGYTF

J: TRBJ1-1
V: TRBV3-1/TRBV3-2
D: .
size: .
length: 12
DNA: TGTGCCAGCAGCCCTAGGACGGCGGGAGCTTTCTTT
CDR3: CASSPRTAGAFF

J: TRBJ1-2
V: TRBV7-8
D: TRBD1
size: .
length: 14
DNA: TGTGCCAGCAGCTTAGGGACAGGGCACTATGGCTACACCTTC
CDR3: CASSLGTGHYGYTF

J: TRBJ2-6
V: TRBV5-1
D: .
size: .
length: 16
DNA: TGCGCCAGCTCTATTATTTTACTCGCTGGGGCCAACGTCCTGACTTTC
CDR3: CASSIILLAGANVLTF

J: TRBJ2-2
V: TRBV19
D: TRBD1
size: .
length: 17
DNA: TGTGCCAGTAGTCCGACTCGGACAGGGGGCAGCACCGGGGAGCTGTTTTTT
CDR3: CASSPTRTGGSTGELFF

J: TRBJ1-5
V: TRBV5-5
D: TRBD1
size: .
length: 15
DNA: TGTGCCAGCAGCACTACAGGGGGCCTTAATCAGCCCCAGCATTTT
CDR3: CASSTTGGLNQPQHF

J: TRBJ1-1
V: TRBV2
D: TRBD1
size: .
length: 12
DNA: TGTGCCACCCCGACAGGGGGGACTGAAGCTTTCTTT
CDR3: CATPTGGTEAFF

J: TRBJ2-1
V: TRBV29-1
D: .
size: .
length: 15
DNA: TGCAGCGTTCGGCAGGCCGGGAGCTCCTACAATGAGCAGTTCTTC
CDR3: CSVRQAGSSYNEQFF

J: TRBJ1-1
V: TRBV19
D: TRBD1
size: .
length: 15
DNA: TGTGCCAGTAGTATTGCCAACAGGGGGAACACTGAAGCTTTCTTT
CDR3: CASSIANRGNTEAFF

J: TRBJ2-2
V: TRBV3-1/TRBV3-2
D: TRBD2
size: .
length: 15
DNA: TGTGCCAGCACCCCGCCGGGAGGGGTTACCGGGGAGCTGTTTTTT
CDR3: CASTPPGGVTGELFF

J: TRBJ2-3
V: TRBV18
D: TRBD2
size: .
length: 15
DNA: TGTGCCAGCTCACCACTAGCGGGGTTCACAGATACGCAGTATTTT
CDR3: CASSPLAGFTDTQYF

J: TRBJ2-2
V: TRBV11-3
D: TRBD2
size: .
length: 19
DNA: TGTGCCAGCAGCTCCCGGTTTATAGCGGGGGGGCCTGACACCGGGGAGCTGTTTTTT
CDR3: CASSSRFIAGGPDTGELFF

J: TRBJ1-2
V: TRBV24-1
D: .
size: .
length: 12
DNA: TGTGCCACCAGTGATCGGGGCTATGGCTACACCTTC
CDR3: CATSDRGYGYTF

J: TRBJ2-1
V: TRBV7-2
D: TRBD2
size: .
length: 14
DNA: TGTGCCAGCAGCCCGGGACTAGCGGGAGACAAGCAGTTCTTC
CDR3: CASSPGLAGDKQFF

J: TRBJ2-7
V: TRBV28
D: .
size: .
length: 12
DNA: TGTGCCAGCGAGGGGGGGGCCTACGAGCAGTACTTC
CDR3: CASEGGAYEQYF

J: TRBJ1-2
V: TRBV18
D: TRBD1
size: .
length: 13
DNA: TGTGCCAGCTCACCACTAGACAGGGAAGGCTACACCTTC
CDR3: CASSPLDREGYTF

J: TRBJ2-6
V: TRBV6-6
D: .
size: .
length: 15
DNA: TGTGCCAGCAGTGACGGGGGAGCTGGGGCCAACGTCCTGACTTTC
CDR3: CASSDGGAGANVLTF

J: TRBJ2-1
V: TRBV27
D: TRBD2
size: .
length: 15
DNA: TGTGCCAGCAGGGGGACTAGCGGGACCTACAATGAGCAGTTCTTC
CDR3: CASRGTSGTYNEQFF

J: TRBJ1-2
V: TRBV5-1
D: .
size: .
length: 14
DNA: TGCGCCAGCAGCACCGGGACACCAAACTATGGCTACACCTTC
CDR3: CASSTGTPNYGYTF

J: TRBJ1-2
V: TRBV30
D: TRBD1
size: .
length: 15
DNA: TGTGCCGGGCCACGCCAGGGACAGGGCTCCTATGGCTACACCTTC
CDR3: CAGPRQGQGSYGYTF

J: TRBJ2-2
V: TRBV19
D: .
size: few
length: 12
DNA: TGTGCCATAGGGAGACAGGCCGGGGAGCTGTTTTTT
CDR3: CAIGRQAGELFF

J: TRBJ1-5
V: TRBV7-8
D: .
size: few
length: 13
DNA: TGTGCCAGCAGCGGGGACATTGATCAGCCCCAGCATTTT
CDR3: CASSGDIDQPQHF

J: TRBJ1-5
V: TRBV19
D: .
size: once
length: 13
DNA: TGTGCCAGCGAGGCAGGGAGCAATCAGCCCCAGCATTTT
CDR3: CASEAGSNQPQHF

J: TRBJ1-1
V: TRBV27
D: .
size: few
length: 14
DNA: TGTGCCAGCAGTTTTACAGGGCGGGTCACTGAAGCTTTCTTT
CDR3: CASSFTGRVTEAFF

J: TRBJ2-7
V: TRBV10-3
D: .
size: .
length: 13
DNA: TGTGCCATCAGGGAAGACAGCATGGGCGAGCAGTACTTC
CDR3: CAIREDSMGEQYF

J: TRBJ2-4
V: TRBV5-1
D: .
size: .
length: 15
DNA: TGCGCCAGCAGCTTGGTGCAGGGGCAAGGCAACATTCAGTACTTC
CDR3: CASSLVQGQGNIQYF

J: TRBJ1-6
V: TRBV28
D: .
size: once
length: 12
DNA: TGTGCCAGCAGTTTGAGTAGTTCACCCCTCCACTTT
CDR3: CASSLSSSPLHF

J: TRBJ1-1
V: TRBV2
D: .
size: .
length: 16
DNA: TGTGCCAGCAGTGAAGGGGGGGGGTTCTTCCACACTGAAGCTTTCTTT
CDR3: CASSEGGGFFHTEAFF

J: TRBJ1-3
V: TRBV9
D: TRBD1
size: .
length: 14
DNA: TGTGCCAGCAGCGTAGGAGACAGGGAAAACACCATATATTTT
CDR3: CASSVGDRENTIYF

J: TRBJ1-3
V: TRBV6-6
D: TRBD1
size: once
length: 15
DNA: TGTGCCAGCAGTCGCCAGGGGGCGGCTGGAAACACCATATATTTT
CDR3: CASSRQGAAGNTIYF

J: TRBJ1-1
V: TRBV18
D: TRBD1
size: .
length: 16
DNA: TGTGCCAGCTCACCTTTGAACAGGGGGCGTTGGACTGAAGCTTTCTTT
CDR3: CASSPLNRGRWTEAFF

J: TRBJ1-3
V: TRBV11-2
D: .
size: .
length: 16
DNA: TGTGCCAGCAGCTCCGCGGCCCCGGAGGCCCGAAACACCATATATTTT
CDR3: CASSSAAPEARNTIYF

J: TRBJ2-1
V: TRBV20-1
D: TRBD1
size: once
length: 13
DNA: TGCAGTGCTAGTGGGGACAGCTACAATGAGCAGTTCTTC
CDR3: CSASGDSYNEQFF

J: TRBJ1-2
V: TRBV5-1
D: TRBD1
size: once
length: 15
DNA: TGCGCCAGCAGCTTGGCCGGGGGACAGGGCTATGGCTACACCTTC
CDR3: CASSLAGGQGYGYTF

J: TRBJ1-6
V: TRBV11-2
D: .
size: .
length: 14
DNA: TGTGCCAGCAGTGGTGGCAGATCTAATTCACCCCTCCACTTT
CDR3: CASSGGRSNSPLHF

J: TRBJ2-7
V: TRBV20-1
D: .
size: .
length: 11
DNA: TGCAGTGCTCACAAGAGGTACGAGCAGTACTTC
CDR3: CSAHKRYEQYF

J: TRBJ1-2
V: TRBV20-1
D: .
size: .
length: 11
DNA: TGCAGTGCACCGGGGTTCTATGGCTACACCTTC
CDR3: CSAPGFYGYTF

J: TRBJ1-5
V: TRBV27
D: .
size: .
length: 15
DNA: TGTGCCAGCAGTTCCCGGGATTATAGCAATCAGCCCCAGCATTTT
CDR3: CASSSRDYSNQPQHF

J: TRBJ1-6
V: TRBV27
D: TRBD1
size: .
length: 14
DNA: TGTGCCAGCACCCGACAGGGTTGGAATTCACCCCTCCACTTT
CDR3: CASTRQGWNSPLHF

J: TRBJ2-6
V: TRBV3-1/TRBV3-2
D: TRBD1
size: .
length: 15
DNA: TGTGCCAGCAGCCACAGGGGGCGTGGGGCCAACGTCCTGACTTTC
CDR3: CASSHRGRGANVLTF

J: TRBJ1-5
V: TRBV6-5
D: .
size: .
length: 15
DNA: TGTGCCAGCAGCCAAACAGGGTTTAGCAATCAGCCCCAGCATTTT
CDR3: CASSQTGFSNQPQHF

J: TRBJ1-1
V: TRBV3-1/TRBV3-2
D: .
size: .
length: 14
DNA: TGTGCCAGCAGCCCGCGACGGGAGAACACTGAAGCTTTCTTT
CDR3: CASSPRRENTEAFF

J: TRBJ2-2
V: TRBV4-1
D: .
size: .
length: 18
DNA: TGCGCCAGCAGCCCAGACCGAGGCGGGGCGTTTAACACCGGGGAGCTGTTTTTT
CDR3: CASSPDRGGAFNTGELFF